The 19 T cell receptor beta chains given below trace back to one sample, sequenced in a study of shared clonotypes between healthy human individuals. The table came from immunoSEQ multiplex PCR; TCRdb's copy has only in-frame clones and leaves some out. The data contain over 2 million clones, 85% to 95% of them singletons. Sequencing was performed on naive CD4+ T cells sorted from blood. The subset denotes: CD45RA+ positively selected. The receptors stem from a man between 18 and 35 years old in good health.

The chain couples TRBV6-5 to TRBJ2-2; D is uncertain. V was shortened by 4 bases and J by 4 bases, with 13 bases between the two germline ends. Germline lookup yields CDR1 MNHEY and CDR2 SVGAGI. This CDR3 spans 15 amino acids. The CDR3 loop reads CASSSSNGITGELFF. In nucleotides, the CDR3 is TGTGCCAGCAGTTCCTCTAATGGGATCACCGGGGAGCTGTTTTTT.

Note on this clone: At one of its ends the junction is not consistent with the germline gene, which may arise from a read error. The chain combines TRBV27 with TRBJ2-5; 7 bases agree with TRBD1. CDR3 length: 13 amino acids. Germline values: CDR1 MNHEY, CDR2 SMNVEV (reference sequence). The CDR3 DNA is TGTGCTAGCAGTCCGGGACAGCAAGAGACCCAGTACTTC. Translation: CASSPGQQETQYF.

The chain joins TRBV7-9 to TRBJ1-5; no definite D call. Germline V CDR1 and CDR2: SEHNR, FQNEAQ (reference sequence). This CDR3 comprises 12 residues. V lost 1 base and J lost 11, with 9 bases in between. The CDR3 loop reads CASSLDVGSQHF. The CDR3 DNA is TGTGCCAGCAGCTTAGATGTCGGGTCCCAGCATTTT.

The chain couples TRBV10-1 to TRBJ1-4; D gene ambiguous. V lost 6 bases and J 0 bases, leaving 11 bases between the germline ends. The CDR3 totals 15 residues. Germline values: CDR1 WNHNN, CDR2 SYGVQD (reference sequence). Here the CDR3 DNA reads TGCGCCAGCAGACCAAGGGAGGCAACTAATGAAAAACTGTTTTTT. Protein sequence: CASRPREATNEKLFF.

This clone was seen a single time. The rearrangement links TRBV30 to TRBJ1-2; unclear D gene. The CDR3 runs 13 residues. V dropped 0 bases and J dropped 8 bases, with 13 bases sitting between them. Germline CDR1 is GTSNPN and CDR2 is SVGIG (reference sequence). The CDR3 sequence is CAWSVRVTRGYTF. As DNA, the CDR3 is TGTGCCTGGAGTGTACGTGTAACTCGGGGCTACACCTTC.

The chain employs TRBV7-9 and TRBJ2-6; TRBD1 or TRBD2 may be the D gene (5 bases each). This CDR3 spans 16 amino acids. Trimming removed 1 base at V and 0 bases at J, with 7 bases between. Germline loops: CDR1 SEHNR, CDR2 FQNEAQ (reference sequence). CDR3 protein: CASSLGDRSGANVLTF. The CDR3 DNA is TGTGCCAGCAGCTTAGGGGACCGCTCTGGGGCCAACGTCCTGACTTTC.

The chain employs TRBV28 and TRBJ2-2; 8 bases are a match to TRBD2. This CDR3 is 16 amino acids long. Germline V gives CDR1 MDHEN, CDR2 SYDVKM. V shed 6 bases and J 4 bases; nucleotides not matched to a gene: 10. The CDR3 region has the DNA TGTGCCAGCAGCCGACTAGCGTCTTCCTCCACCGGGGAGCTGTTTTTT. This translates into CASSRLASSSTGELFF.

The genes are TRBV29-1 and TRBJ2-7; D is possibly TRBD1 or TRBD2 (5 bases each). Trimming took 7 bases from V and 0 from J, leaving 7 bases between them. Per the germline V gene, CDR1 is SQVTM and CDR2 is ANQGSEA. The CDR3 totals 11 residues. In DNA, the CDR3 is TGCAGCGCCGGGGCCTCCTACGAGCAGTACTTC. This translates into CSAGASYEQYF.

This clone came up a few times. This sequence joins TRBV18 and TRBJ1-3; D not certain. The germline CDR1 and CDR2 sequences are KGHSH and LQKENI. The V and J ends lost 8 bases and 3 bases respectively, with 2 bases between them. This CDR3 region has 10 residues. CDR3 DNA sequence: TGTGCCAGCCGTGGAAACACCATATATTTT. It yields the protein CASRGNTIYF. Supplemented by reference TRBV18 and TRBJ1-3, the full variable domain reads NAGVMQNPRHLVRRRGQEARLRCSPMKGHSHVYWYRQLPEEGLKFMVYLQKENIIDESGMPKERFSAEFPKEGPSILRIQQVVRGDSAAYFCASRGNTIYFGEGSWLTVV.

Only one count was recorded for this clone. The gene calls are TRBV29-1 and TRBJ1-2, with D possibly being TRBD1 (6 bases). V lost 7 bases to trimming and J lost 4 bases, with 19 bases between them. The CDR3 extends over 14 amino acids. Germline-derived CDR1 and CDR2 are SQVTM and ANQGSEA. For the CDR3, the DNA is TGCAGCGCCGTACGACAGGAGTCCCTCTATGGCTACACCTTC. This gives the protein CSAVRQESLYGYTF.

The CDR3 DNA is TGTGCCAGCAGCTCGACAGGAGGGGTTAACTATGGCTACACCTTC. Translation gives CASSSTGGVNYGYTF. The rearrangement joins TRBV7-2 to TRBJ1-2; D might be TRBD1 (6 bases). Germline CDR1 and CDR2: SGHTA and FQGNSA. Trimming removed 4 bases from V and 1 base from J, with 13 bases in between. This CDR3 region has 15 residues.

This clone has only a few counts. CDR3 coding DNA: TGTGCCAGTACAGAGGCTAGCAATCAGCCCCAGCATTTT. Amino acid sequence: CASTEASNQPQHF. The chain recombines TRBV19 with TRBJ1-5; the D is unclear. Trimming cost V 7 bases and J 0 bases, with 7 bases left between them. Germline CDR1 and CDR2: LNHDA and SQIVND (reference sequence). The CDR3 is 13 residues long. The whole variable domain, remainder taken from reference TRBV19 and TRBJ1-5, is DGGITQSPKYLFRKEGQNVTLSCEQNLNHDAMYWYRQDPGQGLRLIYYSQIVNDFQKGDIAEGYSVSREKKESFPLTVTSAQKNPTAFYLCASTEASNQPQHFGDGTRLSIL.

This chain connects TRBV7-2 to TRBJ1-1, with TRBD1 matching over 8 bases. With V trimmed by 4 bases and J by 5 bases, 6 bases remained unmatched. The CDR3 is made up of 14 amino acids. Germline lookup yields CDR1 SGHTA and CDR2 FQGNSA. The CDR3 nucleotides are TGTGCCAGCAGCTACGACAGGGGTAAGACTGAAGCTTTCTTT. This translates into CASSYDRGKTEAFF.

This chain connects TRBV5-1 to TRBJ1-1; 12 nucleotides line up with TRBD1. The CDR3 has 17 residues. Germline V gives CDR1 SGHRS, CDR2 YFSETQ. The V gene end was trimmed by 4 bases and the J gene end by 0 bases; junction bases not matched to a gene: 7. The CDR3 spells CASSPPGQGALNTEAFF. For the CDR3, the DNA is TGCGCCAGCAGCCCCCCGGGACAGGGGGCCTTGAACACTGAAGCTTTCTTT.

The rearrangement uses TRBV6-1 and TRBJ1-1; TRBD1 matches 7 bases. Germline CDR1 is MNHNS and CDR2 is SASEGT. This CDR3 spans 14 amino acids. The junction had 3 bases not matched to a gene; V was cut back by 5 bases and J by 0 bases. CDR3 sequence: CASSKGAVNTEAFF. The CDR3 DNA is TGTGCCAGCAGTAAGGGGGCGGTGAACACTGAAGCTTTCTTT.

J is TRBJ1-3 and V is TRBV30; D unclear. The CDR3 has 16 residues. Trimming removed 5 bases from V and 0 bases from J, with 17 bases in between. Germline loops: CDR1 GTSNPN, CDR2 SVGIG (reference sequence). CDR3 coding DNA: TGTGCCTGGGGAACTGGACGGACCCTCTCTGGAAACACCATATATTTT. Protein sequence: CAWGTGRTLSGNTIYF.

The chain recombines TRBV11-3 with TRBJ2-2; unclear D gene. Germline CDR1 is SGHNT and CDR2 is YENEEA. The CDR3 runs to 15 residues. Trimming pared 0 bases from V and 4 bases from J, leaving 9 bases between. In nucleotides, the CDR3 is TGTGCCAGCAGCTTAGAGGGCAGGTCCACCGGGGAGCTGTTTTTT. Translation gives CASSLEGRSTGELFF. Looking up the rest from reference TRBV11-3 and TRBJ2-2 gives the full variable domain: EAGVVQSPRYKIIEKKQPVAFWCNPISGHNTLYWYLQNLGQGPELLIRYENEEAVDDSQLPKDRFSAERLKGVDSTLKIQPAELGDSAVYLCASSLEGRSTGELFFGEGSRLTVL.

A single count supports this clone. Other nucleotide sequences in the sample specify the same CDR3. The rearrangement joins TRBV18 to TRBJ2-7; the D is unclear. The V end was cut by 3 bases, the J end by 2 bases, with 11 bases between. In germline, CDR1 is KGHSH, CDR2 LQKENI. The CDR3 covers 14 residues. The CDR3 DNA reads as TGTGCCAGCTCACCTTCTGGGATACCCTACGAGCAGTACTTC. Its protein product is CASSPSGIPYEQYF.

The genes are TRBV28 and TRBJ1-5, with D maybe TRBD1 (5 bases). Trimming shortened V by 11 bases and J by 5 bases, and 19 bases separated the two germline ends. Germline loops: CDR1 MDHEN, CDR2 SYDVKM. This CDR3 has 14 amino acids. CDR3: CASVPPGPHQPQHF. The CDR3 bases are TGTGCCTCCGTCCCTCCGGGACCCCATCAGCCCCAGCATTTT.